The 24 T cell receptor beta chains in this list originate from one sample, sequenced in a study of blood T cell repertoires in COVID-19. Assay: immunoSEQ multiplex PCR; the TCRdb copy retains only in-frame clones and omits some. Here the sample spans under 300,000 clones, about four fifths being singletons. Sequencing input: PBMCs or T cells enriched from blood (not recorded which). All receptors come from a man aged 50-59 years who had recovered from COVID-19.

This sequence joins TRBV28 and TRBJ2-2, with 8 positions matching TRBD1. The V and J ends lost 6 bases and 6 bases, in that order; junction bases with no gene match: 12. CDR1 and CDR2 from the germline V gene are MDHEN and SYDVKM. This CDR3 is 16 amino acids long. Here the CDR3 DNA reads TGTGCCAGCAGGTCGCAGGGGGCGCGGGTAGCCGGGGAGCTGTTTTTT. It yields the protein CASRSQGARVAGELFF.

The chain has TRBV27 and TRBJ2-7, with D tentatively TRBD1 (6 bases). Germline V gives CDR1 MNHEY, CDR2 SMNVEV (reference sequence). V was trimmed by 4 bases and J by 5 bases, leaving 18 bases between them. The CDR3 is made up of 15 amino acids. The CDR3 sequence: CASSSLGPGADEQYF. The DNA for the CDR3 is TGTGCCAGCAGTTCCCTCGGTCCAGGGGCCGACGAGCAGTACTTC.

The genes are TRBV5-1 and TRBJ2-5; 9 bases fit TRBD2. The V segment lost 0 bases and the J segment 4 bases; nucleotides outside the gene matches: 4. This CDR3 is 15 amino acids long. Germline CDR1 SGHRS, CDR2 YFSETQ. The CDR3 here is CASSLAGTSRETQYF. CDR3 bases: TGCGCCAGCAGCTTGGCCGGGACTAGCCGAGAGACCCAGTACTTC. The full variable domain, completed using reference TRBV5-1 and TRBJ2-5, is KAGVTQTPRYLIKTRGQQVTLSCSPISGHRSVSWYQQTPGQGLQFLFEYFSETQRNKGNFPGRFSGRQFSNSRSEMNVSTLELGDSALYLCASSLAGTSRETQYFGPGTRLLVL.

The chain joins TRBV19 to TRBJ2-1; 10 nucleotides align to TRBD2. The CDR3 runs 17 residues. The germline CDR1 and CDR2 sequences are LNHDA and SQIVND (reference sequence). The V and J ends lost 4 bases and 4 bases, in that order; junction bases with no gene match: 10. The CDR3, as DNA: TGTGCCAGTAGTAAGAGGCGGGCTAGCGGGAGATACAATGAGCAGTTCTTC. Its translation: CASSKRRASGRYNEQFF.

This clone was observed a handful of times. This chain joins TRBV4-3 and TRBJ2-3; no clear D gene. The germline V gene encodes CDR1 LGHNA and CDR2 YSLEER. The CDR3 spans 15 residues. Trimming took 3 bases from V and 0 from J, leaving 10 bases between them. The CDR3 DNA follows: TGCGCCAGCAGCCAGGCTAGATCTAGCACAGATACGCAGTATTTT. Its translation is CASSQARSSTDTQYF.

Only a few counts were recorded for this clone. This chain connects TRBV6-5 to TRBJ2-7; tentative D call: TRBD1 (6 bases). The CDR3 runs to 13 residues. V gave up 6 bases and J gave up 2 bases, with 11 bases separating them. Germline loops: CDR1 MNHEY, CDR2 SVGAGI. The DNA of the CDR3 is TGTGCCAGCAGCTCGACAGGAGCCTACGAGCAGTACTTC. Translation gives CASSSTGAYEQYF.

This sequence joins TRBV4-2 and TRBJ1-1, with a tentative D call TRBD1 (6 bases). V was cut by 1 base and J by 4 bases, with 13 bases left in between. The CDR3 length is 15 residues. CDR1 is LGHNA, CDR2 YNFKEQ, per germline. The DNA of the CDR3 is TGTGCCAGCAGCCAAGGGAATCAGGGGAGCACTGAAGCTTTCTTT. Protein sequence: CASSQGNQGSTEAFF.

The chain uses TRBV19 and TRBJ2-7, with D possibly being TRBD2 (6 bases). V was cut by 6 bases and J by 1 base, with 16 bases left in between. Germline CDR1 and CDR2: LNHDA and SQIVND (reference sequence). The CDR3 runs 15 residues. DNA for the CDR3: TGTGCCAGTAGGAGGGACTTAAGACATTCCTACGAGCAGTACTTC. As protein: CASRRDLRHSYEQYF.

This chain connects TRBV7-2 to TRBJ1-2; D is undetermined. The V gene lost 8 bases and the J gene lost 1 base, with 14 bases spanning the gap. CDR3 size: 14 residues. CDR1 is SGHTA, CDR2 FQGNSA, per germline. CDR3 sequence: CASSPAVVNYGYTF. As DNA, the CDR3 is TGTGCCAGCTCCCCGGCGGTCGTTAACTATGGCTACACCTTC.

A few counts support this clone. CDR3 residues: CASSVLGTGLGGYTF. DNA of the CDR3: TGTGCCAGCAGTGTCCTCGGGACAGGGTTAGGGGGCTACACCTTC. The chain couples TRBV2 to TRBJ1-2; TRBD1 matches at 9 bases. CDR3 length equals 15 residues. CDR1 and CDR2 (germline): SNHLY, FYNNEI. V lost 4 bases to trimming and J lost 8 bases; unmatched junction nucleotides: 11.

The chain recombines TRBV29-1 with TRBJ1-6; D gene uncertain. CDR1 and CDR2 from the germline V gene are SQVTM and ANQGSEA. Trimming pared 3 bases from V and 7 bases from J, leaving 10 bases between. This CDR3 comprises 13 residues. The CDR3 DNA is TGCAGCGTTGAGTTTGCGAAGAATTCACCCCTCCACTTT. This sequence encodes CSVEFAKNSPLHF.

The chain recombines TRBV7-2 with TRBJ1-4; possible D gene TRBD1, 5 bases. The germline V gene encodes CDR1 SGHTA and CDR2 FQGNSA. The CDR3 is made up of 15 amino acids. V shed 2 bases and J shed 5 bases, with 12 bases lying between them. The DNA of the CDR3 is TGTGCCAGCAGCTTATCCCCAGGGCCAAATGAAAAACTGTTTTTT. Its translation: CASSLSPGPNEKLFF.

V usage is TRBV7-2 and J usage is TRBJ1-2; the D gene is possibly TRBD1 (5 bases). The CDR3 is made up of 14 amino acids. The V end was cut by 1 base, the J end by 3 bases, with 9 bases between. Germline values: CDR1 SGHTA, CDR2 FQGNSA. The CDR3 DNA reads as TGTGCCAGCAGCTTAGAAGGGGCGGACTATGGCTACACCTTC. It translates to CASSLEGADYGYTF. Full variable domain (outside the CDR3, taken from reference TRBV7-2 and TRBJ1-2): GAGVSQSPSNKVTEKGKDVELRCDPISGHTALYWYRQSLGQGLEFLIYFQGNSAPDKSGLPSDRFSAERTGGSVSTLTIQRTQQEDSAVYLCASSLEGADYGYTFGSGTRLTVV.

Notes on this clone: At one boundary the junction diverges from the germline segment, which might be a read error. The chain carries TRBV2 and TRBJ1-2; TRBD1 matches at 8 bases. The germline gives CDR1 SNHLY, CDR2 FYNNEI. This CDR3 comprises 15 residues. The CDR3 region is CASREEIGQGDGYTF. CDR3 bases: TGTGCCAGCAGAGAAGAAATAGGACAGGGTGATGGCTACACCTTC.

The rearrangement uses TRBV30 and TRBJ1-5, with TRBD1 matching over 8 bases. V lost 3 bases to trimming and J lost 5 bases; unmatched junction nucleotides: 12. The CDR3 extends over 16 amino acids. Germline-derived CDR1 and CDR2 are GTSNPN and SVGIG (reference sequence). Written as DNA, the CDR3 is TGTGCCTGGAGCCCTAACGGACAGGGTACCCATCAGCCCCAGCATTTT. As protein: CAWSPNGQGTHQPQHF.

This chain links TRBV27 with TRBJ1-2; a weak D match, TRBD1 (6 bases). The CDR3 spans 14 residues. V was trimmed by 6 bases and J by 2 bases, leaving 13 bases between them. Germline assignment: CDR1 MNHEY and CDR2 SMNVEV (reference sequence). CDR3 DNA: TGTGCCAGCAGCTCCGGACAGCTCAACTATGGCTACACCTTC. Translating gives CASSSGQLNYGYTF.

This clone showed up just once. This chain uses TRBV15 with TRBJ2-2; D is possibly TRBD2 (6 bases). The CDR3 is 15 amino acids. Germline values: CDR1 LNHNV, CDR2 YYDKDF (reference sequence). The V gene lost 5 bases and the J gene lost 2 bases, with 12 bases spanning the gap. The DNA for the CDR3 is TGTGCCACCAGCCCCCCGGGGGTAAACACCGGGGAGCTGTTTTTT. Protein sequence: CATSPPGVNTGELFF.

The chain joins TRBV5-8 to TRBJ2-7; TRBD2 matches 12 bases. The V and J ends lost 4 bases and 4 bases, in that order; junction bases with no gene match: 6. The germline gives CDR1 SGHTS, CDR2 YDEGEE. This CDR3 contains 15 residues. The CDR3 here is CASSPLAGGSYEQYF. Here the CDR3 DNA reads TGTGCCAGCAGCCCACTAGCGGGAGGTTCTTACGAGCAGTACTTC.

V gene TRBV19 combines with J gene TRBJ2-7; D remains unclear. CDR1 is LNHDA and CDR2 is SQIVND in the germline V gene (reference sequence). The germline V and J ends were trimmed by 0 bases and 3 bases, with 12 bases remaining between them. The CDR3 is 15 amino acids. The CDR3 nucleotides read TGTGCCAGTAGTATAGATCGCGGTGCCCACTACGAGCAGTACTTC. Residues: CASSIDRGAHYEQYF.

The chain combines TRBV28 with TRBJ1-2; maybe TRBD1 (6 bases). From germline, CDR1 is MDHEN and CDR2 SYDVKM. V was clipped by 4 bases and J by 7 bases, with 16 bases between them. The CDR3 is made up of 14 amino acids. This CDR3 reads CASSSPPRTAGYTF. CDR3 sequence (DNA): TGTGCCAGCAGTTCCCCCCCGAGGACAGCTGGCTACACCTTC.

The chain couples TRBV24-1 to TRBJ2-1; D gene ambiguous. Germline loops: CDR1 KGHDR, CDR2 SFDVKD. The CDR3 spans 15 residues. With 0 bases removed from V and 10 bases from J, the gap between germline ends came to 15 bases. The CDR3 DNA sequence: TGTGCCACCAGTGATTTGGACGGGTCAGCAAAGGAGCAGTTCTTC. Translation: CATSDLDGSAKEQFF.

The genes are TRBV18 and TRBJ2-7, with TRBD2 as a possible D gene (6 bases). The germline CDR1 and CDR2 sequences are KGHSH and LQKENI. This CDR3 is 15 amino acids long. V was pared by 6 bases and J by 0 bases, with 15 bases between. Here the CDR3 reads CASSHVGRSSYEQYF. The CDR3 DNA reads as TGTGCCAGCTCCCATGTGGGGAGGAGCTCCTACGAGCAGTACTTC.

This chain connects TRBV6-5 to TRBJ2-1, with D possibly TRBD2 on 5 matching bases. Germline V lookup: CDR1 MNHEY, CDR2 SVGAGI. The germline V and J ends were trimmed by 5 bases and 8 bases, with 19 bases remaining between them. The CDR3 loop spans 15 amino acids. The CDR3 DNA reads TGTGCCAGCAGTCCCACCGGGATTCAGAATCATGAGCAGTTCTTC. It encodes CASSPTGIQNHEQFF.

V and J are TRBV18 and TRBJ2-7, with 8 bases lining up with TRBD2. Germline trimming cut 3 bases from V and 3 bases from J; bases unmatched to any gene: 10. This CDR3 contains 16 residues. Germline assignment: CDR1 KGHSH and CDR2 LQKENI. The CDR3 loop is CASSPRLAGPDYEQYF. Here the CDR3 DNA reads TGTGCCAGCTCACCTCGGTTAGCGGGACCCGACTACGAGCAGTACTTC.